This T cell receptor (beta chain) originates from a study of OX40 agonist ivuxolimab in advanced cancers. Overall study results and limits: In a subset of nonresponders, normalized T-cell clonal expansion was also low.

As concerns this clone: The antigen is undetermined.

Germline CDR1 is LNHDA and CDR2 is SQIVND (reference sequence). CDR3 length equals 15 residues. V trimming: 4 bases; J trimming: 4 bases; junction bases outside the gene matches: 1. Repertoires were generated with immunoSEQ multiplex PCR, while TCRdb's copy carries only in-frame clones and drops some. The data show some 30,000 clones, around four fifths seen once. The rearrangement uses TRBV19 and TRBJ2-1; 13 bases align to TRBD2. The source is an adult with an advanced solid tumor such as melanoma, head and neck, liver or kidney cancer. The sequencing used CD4+ or CD8+ T cells sorted from blood, collected in a trial of the OX40 agonist ivuxolimab. CDR3 DNA: TGTGCCAGTAGTACGACTAGCGGGGGGTACAATGAGCAGTTCTTC. Translated: CASSTTSGGYNEQFF.